This T cell receptor (beta chain) derives from a study of T cells in Graves' hyperthyroidism and ophthalmopathy. Study information: Peripheral blood samples were taken at initial diagnosis, prior to any treatment.

Points from the study as a whole: Blood samples included most of the expanded thyroid clonotypes exceeding 0.001.

Hyperthyroidism was newly diagnosed in patients aged 18 to 65 (duration under 2 months). Clinical symptoms, serum thyroxine, TRAb, thyroid ultrasound and orbital computed tomography informed diagnoses. This clonotype came up many times. What it binds is unknown. Amplification of TCR beta CDR3 regions used RNA as the template. The HTBI primer set drove a first-round RT-PCR of the TCR CDR3. In TCRdb, the multiplex PCR reads were re-called with MiXCR into one record per CDR3 protein. The table shows hundreds of thousands of distinct CDR3 sequences, with around 39% occurring only once. The sample comprised blood. This TCR derives from a man in his late teens or twenties with Graves' hyperthyroidism.

The CDR3 here is CASSDGSPNYGYTF. The DNA of the CDR3 is TGCGCCAGCAGTGATGGCTCCCCTAACTATGGCTACACCTTC. This chain connects TRBV10-2 to TRBJ1-2; D not certain. This CDR3 contains 14 residues. Looked up from germline, CDR1 is WSHSY and CDR2 is SAAADI. V dropped 3 bases and J dropped 0 bases, with 8 bases sitting between them.